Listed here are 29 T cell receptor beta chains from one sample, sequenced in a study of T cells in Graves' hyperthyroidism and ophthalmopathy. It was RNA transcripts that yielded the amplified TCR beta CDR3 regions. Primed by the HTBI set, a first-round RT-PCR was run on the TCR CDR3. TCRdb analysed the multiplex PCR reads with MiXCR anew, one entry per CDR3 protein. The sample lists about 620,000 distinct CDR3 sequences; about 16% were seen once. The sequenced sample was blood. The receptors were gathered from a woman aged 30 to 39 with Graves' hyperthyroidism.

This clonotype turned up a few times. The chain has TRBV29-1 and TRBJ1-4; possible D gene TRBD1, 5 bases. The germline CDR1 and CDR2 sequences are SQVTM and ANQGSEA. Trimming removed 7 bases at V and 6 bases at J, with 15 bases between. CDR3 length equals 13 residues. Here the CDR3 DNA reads TGCAGCGGACTAATCTCGGGGGATGAAAAACTGTTTTTT. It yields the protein CSGLISGDEKLFF.

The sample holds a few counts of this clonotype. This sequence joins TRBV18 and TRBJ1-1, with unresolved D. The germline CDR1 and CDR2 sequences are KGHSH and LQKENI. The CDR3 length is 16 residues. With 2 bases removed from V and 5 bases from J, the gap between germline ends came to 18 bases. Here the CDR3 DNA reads TGTGCCAGCTCACCATTTTCTTCAGCCCTGGGAACTGAAGCTTTCTTT. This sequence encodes CASSPFSSALGTEAFF.

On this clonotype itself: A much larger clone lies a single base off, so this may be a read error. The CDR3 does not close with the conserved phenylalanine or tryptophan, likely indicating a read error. CDR3 nucleotides: TGTGCCAGCAGCTTTGCGAGGCAGTCCTACAATGAGCAGTTCCTC. It codes for CASSFARQSYNEQFL. The rearrangement links TRBV7-2 to TRBJ2-1; D not resolved. Germline V gene data show CDR1 as SGHTA and CDR2 as FQGNSA. The CDR3 consists of 15 residues. With 3 bases removed from V and 1 base from J, the gap between germline ends came to 10 bases.

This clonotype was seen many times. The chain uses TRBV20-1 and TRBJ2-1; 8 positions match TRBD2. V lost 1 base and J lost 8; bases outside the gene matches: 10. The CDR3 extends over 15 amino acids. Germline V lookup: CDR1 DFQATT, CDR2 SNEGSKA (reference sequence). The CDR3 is CSARALGTSFDEQFF. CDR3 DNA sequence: TGCAGTGCTAGAGCTCTCGGGACTAGTTTTGATGAGCAGTTCTTC.

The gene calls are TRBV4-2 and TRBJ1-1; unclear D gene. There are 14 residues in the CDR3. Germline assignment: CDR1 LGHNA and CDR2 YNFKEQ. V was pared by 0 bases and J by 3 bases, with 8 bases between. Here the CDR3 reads CASSQDGDDTEAFF. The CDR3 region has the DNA TGTGCCAGCAGCCAAGATGGGGATGACACTGAAGCTTTCTTT.

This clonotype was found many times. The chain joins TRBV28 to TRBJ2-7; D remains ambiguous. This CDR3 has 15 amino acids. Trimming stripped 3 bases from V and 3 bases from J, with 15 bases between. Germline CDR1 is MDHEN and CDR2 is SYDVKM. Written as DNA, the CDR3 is TGTGCCAGCAGTTTCCCGCCCGAAGGGATCTACGAGCAGTACTTC. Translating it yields CASSFPPEGIYEQYF.

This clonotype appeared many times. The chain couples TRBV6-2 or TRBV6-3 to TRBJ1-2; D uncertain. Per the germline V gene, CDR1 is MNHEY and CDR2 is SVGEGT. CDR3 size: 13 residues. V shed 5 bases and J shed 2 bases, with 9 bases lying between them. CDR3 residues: CASSKTANYGYTF. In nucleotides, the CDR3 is TGTGCCAGCAGTAAAACAGCAAACTATGGCTACACCTTC.

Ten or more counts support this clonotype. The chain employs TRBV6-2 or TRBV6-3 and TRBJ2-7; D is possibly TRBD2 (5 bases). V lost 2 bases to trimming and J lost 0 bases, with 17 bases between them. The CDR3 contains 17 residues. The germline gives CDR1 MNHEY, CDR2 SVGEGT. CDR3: CASSYDGLTGYSYEQYF. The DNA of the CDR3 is TGTGCCAGCAGTTACGATGGACTCACCGGCTACTCCTACGAGCAGTACTTC.

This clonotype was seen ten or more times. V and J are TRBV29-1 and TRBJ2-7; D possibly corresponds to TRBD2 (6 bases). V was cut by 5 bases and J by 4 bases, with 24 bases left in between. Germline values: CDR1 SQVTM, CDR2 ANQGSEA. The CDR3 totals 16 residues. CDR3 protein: CSVTQVEGGPFYEQYF. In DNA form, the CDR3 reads TGCAGCGTTACCCAGGTGGAGGGAGGCCCCTTTTACGAGCAGTACTTC.

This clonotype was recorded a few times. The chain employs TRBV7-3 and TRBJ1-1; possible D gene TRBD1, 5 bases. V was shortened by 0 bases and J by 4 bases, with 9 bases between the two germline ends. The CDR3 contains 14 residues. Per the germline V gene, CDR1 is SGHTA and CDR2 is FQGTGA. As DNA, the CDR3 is TGTGCCAGCAGCTTAACGATCGACAGCACTGAAGCTTTCTTT. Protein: CASSLTIDSTEAFF.

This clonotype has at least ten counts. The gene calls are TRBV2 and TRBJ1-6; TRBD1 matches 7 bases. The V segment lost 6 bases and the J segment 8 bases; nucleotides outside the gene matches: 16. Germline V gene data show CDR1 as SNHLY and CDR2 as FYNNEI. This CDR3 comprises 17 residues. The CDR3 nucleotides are TGTGCCAGCAGGTCGGAGCGTGCGGGACAGCCAGATTCACCCCTCCACTTT. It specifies CASRSERAGQPDSPLHF.

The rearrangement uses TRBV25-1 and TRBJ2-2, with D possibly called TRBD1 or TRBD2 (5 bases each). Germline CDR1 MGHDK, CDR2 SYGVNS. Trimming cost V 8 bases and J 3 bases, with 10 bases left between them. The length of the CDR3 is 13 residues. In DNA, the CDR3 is TGTGCCAGCTCCGGGACCTACACCGGGGAGCTGTTTTTT. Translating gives CASSGTYTGELFF.

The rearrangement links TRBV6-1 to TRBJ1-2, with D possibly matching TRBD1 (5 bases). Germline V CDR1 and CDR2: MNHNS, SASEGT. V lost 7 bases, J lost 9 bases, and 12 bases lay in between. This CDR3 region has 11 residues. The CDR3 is CASIRGNRYTF. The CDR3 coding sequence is TGTGCCAGCATAAGGGGTAATCGCTACACCTTC.

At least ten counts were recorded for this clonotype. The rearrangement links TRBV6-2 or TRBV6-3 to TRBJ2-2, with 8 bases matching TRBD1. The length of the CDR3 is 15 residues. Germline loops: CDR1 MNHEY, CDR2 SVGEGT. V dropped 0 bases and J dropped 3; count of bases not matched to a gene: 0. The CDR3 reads CASSYSGQDTGELFF. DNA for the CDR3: TGTGCCAGCAGTTACTCGGGACAGGACACCGGGGAGCTGTTTTTT.

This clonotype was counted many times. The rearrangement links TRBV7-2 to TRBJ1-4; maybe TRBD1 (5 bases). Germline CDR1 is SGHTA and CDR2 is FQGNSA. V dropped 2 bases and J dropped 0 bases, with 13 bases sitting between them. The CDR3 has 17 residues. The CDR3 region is CASSLLGRVATNEKLFF. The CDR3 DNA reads TGTGCCAGCAGCTTACTTGGCAGGGTGGCAACTAATGAAAAACTGTTTTTT.

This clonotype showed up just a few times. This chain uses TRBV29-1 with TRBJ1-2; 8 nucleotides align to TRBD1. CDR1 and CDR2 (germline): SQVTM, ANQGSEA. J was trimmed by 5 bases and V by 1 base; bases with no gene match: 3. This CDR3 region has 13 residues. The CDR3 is CSVEGNRGYGYTF. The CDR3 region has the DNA TGCAGCGTTGAAGGGAACAGGGGGTATGGCTACACCTTC.

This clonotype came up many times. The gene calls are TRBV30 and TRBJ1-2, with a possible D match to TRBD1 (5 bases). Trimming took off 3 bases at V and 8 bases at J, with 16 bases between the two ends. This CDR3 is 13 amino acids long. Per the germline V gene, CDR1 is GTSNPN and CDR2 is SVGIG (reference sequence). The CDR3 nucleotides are TGTGCCTGGAGCTCCACCGGGACGAGAGGCTACACCTTC. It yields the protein CAWSSTGTRGYTF.

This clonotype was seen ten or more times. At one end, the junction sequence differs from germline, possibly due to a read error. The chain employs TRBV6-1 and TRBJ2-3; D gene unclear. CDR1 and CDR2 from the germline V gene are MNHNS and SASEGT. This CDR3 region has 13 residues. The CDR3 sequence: CASREGGTDTQYF. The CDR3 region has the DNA TGTGCCAGCAGGGAAGGCGGCACAGATACGCAGTATTTT.

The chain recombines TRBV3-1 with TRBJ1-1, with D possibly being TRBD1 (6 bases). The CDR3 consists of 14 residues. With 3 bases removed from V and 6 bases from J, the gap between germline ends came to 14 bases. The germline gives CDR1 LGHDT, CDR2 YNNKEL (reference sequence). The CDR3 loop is CASSQNRVTPEAFF. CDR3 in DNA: TGTGCCAGCAGCCAGAACAGGGTTACCCCTGAAGCTTTCTTT.

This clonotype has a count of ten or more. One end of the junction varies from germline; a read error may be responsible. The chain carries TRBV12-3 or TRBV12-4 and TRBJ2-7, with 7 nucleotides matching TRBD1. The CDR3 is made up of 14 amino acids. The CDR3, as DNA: TGTGCCAGCAGTTTGGGACAGCCTGCCTACGGGCAGTACTTC. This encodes CASSLGQPAYGQYF.

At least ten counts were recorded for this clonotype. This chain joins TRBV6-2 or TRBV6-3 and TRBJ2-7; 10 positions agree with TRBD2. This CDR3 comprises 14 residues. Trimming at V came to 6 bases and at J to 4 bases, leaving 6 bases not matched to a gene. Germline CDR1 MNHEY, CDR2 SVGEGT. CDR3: CASRTGTSVYEQYF. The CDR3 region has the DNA TGTGCCAGCAGAACCGGGACTAGCGTTTACGAGCAGTACTTC.

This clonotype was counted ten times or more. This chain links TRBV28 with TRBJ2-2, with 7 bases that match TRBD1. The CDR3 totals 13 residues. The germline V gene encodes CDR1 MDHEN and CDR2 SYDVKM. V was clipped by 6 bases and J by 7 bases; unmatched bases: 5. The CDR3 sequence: CASRTGVLGELFF. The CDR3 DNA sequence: TGTGCCAGCAGAACAGGGGTCCTCGGGGAGCTGTTTTTT.

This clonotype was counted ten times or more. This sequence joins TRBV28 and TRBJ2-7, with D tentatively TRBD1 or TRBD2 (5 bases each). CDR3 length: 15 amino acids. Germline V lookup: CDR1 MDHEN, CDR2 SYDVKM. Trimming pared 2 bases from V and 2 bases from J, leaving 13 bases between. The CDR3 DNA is TGTGCCAGCAGTTTAGGGTTGGGGGTTGCCTACGAGCAGTACTTC. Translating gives CASSLGLGVAYEQYF.

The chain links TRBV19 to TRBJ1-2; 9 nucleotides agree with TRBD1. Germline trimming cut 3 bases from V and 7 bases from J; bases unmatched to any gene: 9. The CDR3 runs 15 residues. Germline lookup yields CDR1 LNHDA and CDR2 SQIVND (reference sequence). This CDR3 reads CASSIRDRVMIGYTF. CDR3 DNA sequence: TGTGCCAGTAGTATCCGGGACAGGGTCATGATTGGCTACACCTTC. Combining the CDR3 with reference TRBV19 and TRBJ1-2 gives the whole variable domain DGGITQSPKYLFRKEGQNVTLSCEQNLNHDAMYWYRQDPGQGLRLIYYSQIVNDFQKGDIAEGYSVSREKKESFPLTVTSAQKNPTAFYLCASSIRDRVMIGYTFGSGTRLTVV.

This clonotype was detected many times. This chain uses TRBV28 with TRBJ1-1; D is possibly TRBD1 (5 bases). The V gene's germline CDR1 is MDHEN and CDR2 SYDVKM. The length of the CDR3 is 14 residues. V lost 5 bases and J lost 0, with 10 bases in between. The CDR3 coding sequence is TGTGCCAGCAGTCCTTGGGGACTGAACACTGAAGCTTTCTTT. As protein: CASSPWGLNTEAFF.

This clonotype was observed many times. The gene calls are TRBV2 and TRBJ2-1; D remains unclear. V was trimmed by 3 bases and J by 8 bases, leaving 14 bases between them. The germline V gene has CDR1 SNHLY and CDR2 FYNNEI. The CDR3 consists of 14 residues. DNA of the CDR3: TGTGCCAGCAGTGACTTCGTAGGGTCGGATGAGCAGTTCTTC. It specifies CASSDFVGSDEQFF.

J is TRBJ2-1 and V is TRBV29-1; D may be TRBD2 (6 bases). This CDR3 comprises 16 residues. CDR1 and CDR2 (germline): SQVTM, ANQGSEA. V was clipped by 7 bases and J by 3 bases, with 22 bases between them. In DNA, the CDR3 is TGCAGCGGCCTGGGCGGGCGGGAATCTGGCTACAATGAGCAGTTCTTC. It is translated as CSGLGGRESGYNEQFF.

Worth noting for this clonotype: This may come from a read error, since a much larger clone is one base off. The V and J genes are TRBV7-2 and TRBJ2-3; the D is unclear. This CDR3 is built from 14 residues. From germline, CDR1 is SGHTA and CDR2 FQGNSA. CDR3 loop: CASSLLSATDMQYF. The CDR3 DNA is TGTGCCAGCAGCTTATTAAGCGCAACAGATATGCAGTATTTT.

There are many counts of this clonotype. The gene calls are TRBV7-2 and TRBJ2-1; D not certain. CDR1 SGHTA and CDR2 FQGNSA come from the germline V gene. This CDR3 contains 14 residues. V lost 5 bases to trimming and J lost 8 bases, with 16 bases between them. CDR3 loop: CASSPLGSRYEQFF. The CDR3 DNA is TGTGCCAGCAGCCCCCTAGGTAGTAGGTATGAGCAGTTCTTC.